The 6 T cell receptor beta chains presented below share a single source sample, sequenced in a study of cytomegalovirus exposure and HLA in healthy donors. PCR employed 60 Vbeta and 13 Jbeta primers. TCRdb's copy holds only in-frame clones and misses some; the assay was immunoSEQ multiplex PCR. This table has about 110,000 clones, approximately 71% appearing once. The sample was PBMCs. The receptor source for this set is a man in his forties in good health and CMV-seronegative.

The CDR3, as DNA: TGCGCCAGCAGCTTGGGGGCCAGCTACGAGCAGTACTTC. It is translated as CASSLGASYEQYF. The chain joins TRBV5-1 to TRBJ2-7; the D is unclear. V was cut by 0 bases and J by 3 bases, with 7 bases left in between. Germline CDR1 and CDR2: SGHRS and YFSETQ. The CDR3 loop spans 13 amino acids.

This clone was observed a few times. V is TRBV2 and J is TRBJ1-4; TRBD1 is a possible D gene (5 bases). This CDR3 spans 11 amino acids. V dropped 11 bases and J dropped 8 bases, with 12 bases sitting between them. From germline, CDR1 is SNHLY and CDR2 FYNNEI. The CDR3 coding sequence is TGTGCCGGGGGGACGGTCGAAAAACTGTTTTTT. It yields the protein CAGGTVEKLFF.

The chain links TRBV11-2 to TRBJ1-2, with 8 bases lining up with TRBD1. J lost 2 bases, V lost 5 bases, and 7 bases had no gene match. Per germline, CDR1 SGHAT and CDR2 FQNNGV. CDR3 length equals 15 residues. CDR3 residues: CASSPIQGENYGYTF. The CDR3 DNA is TGTGCCAGCAGCCCGATACAGGGGGAGAACTATGGCTACACCTTC.

The chain carries TRBV19 and TRBJ2-3, with 7 bases fitting TRBD2. The CDR3 is 16 residues long. Germline lookup yields CDR1 LNHDA and CDR2 SQIVND (reference sequence). The V and J ends lost 5 bases and 2 bases, in that order; junction bases with no gene match: 10. CDR3 residues: CASSLTGTIPTDTQYF. The CDR3 DNA follows: TGTGCCAGTAGTCTCACCGGGACTATCCCCACAGATACGCAGTATTTT.

Worth noting for this clone: A junction end diverges from the germline sequence, so it may reflect a read error. The chain employs TRBV4-1 and TRBJ1-2, with TRBD1 matching 7 bases. This CDR3 has 14 amino acids. Germline CDR1 MGHRA, CDR2 YSYEKL. The CDR3 loop is CASSQRYQGVTMAF. The CDR3 bases are TGCGCCAGCAGCCAAAGGTACCAGGGGGTAACGATGGCCTTC.

The chain joins TRBV19 to TRBJ2-7; unclear D gene. Looked up from germline, CDR1 is LNHDA and CDR2 is SQIVND (reference sequence). This CDR3 comprises 12 residues. V was pared by 7 bases and J by 6 bases, with 13 bases between. The CDR3 nucleotides are TGTGCCAGTACTCCCGCCTCGGGCGAGCAGTACTTC. Its translation is CASTPASGEQYF.